Shown below are 4 T cell receptor beta chains from a single sample sequenced in a study of shared clonotypes between healthy human individuals. The protocol was immunoSEQ multiplex PCR, while the TCRdb copy is restricted to in-frame clones and leaves out a portion. The sample lists a few hundred thousand clones; just over 65% were seen once. Sequencing was done on a sample of memory CD4+ T cells sorted from blood. Subset given: CD45RA-negative fraction. These receptor sequences come from a man under 40 in good health.

This chain uses TRBV4-3 with TRBJ1-3, with D maybe TRBD1 (6 bases). The CDR3 runs 16 residues. Looked up from germline, CDR1 is LGHNA and CDR2 is YSLEER. V was clipped by 4 bases and J by 0 bases, with 13 bases between them. The CDR3 nucleotides read TGCGCCAGCAGCCGCAATACAGGGAGCTCTGGAAACACCATATATTTT. This encodes CASSRNTGSSGNTIYF.

The V call is TRBV2, the J call TRBJ2-1, with D unclear. The V gene lost 7 bases and the J gene lost 9 bases, with 10 bases spanning the gap. CDR3 length: 11 residues. Germline V CDR1 and CDR2: SNHLY, FYNNEI. CDR3 loop: CASTLSFEQFF. The CDR3 DNA reads TGTGCCAGCACCCTGAGCTTTGAGCAGTTCTTC.

The J gene is TRBJ2-2, the V gene TRBV6-1, with no clear D. CDR3 length: 17 amino acids. V lost 0 bases, J lost 10 bases, and 21 bases lay in between. CDR1 is MNHNS, CDR2 SASEGT, per germline. The DNA of the CDR3 is TGTGCCAGCAGTGAAGCGCTTCATCCTACCCTGGCGGAGGAGCTGTTTTTT. Translating gives CASSEALHPTLAEELFF.

The chain carries TRBV29-1 and TRBJ2-1; 13 bases agree with TRBD2. V trimming: 4 bases; J trimming: 6 bases; junction bases outside the gene matches: 9. The CDR3 is 16 residues long. Germline assignment: CDR1 SQVTM and CDR2 ANQGSEA. Here the CDR3 DNA reads TGCAGCGTTGGGGCGACTAGCGGGAGGCCCATCAATGAGCAGTTCTTC. As protein: CSVGATSGRPINEQFF.